The next 24 T cell receptor beta chains were all read from a single sample in a study of blood T cell repertoires in COVID-19. Some clones are missing from TCRdb's copy, which holds only in-frame ones; the method was immunoSEQ multiplex PCR. Here the sample spans about 280,000 clones, approximately 83% being singletons. The sequencing sample was made of peripheral blood. All receptors come from an older woman with acute or convalescent COVID-19.

This clone was observed a handful of times. The chain has TRBV7-9 and TRBJ1-1; D unclear. V lost 0 bases to trimming and J lost 1 base, with 6 bases between them. The CDR3 runs to 14 residues. The V gene's germline CDR1 is SEHNR and CDR2 FQNEAQ (reference sequence). The CDR3 loop is CASSLALENTEAFF. The CDR3 region has the DNA TGTGCCAGCAGCTTAGCCCTAGAGAACACTGAAGCTTTCTTT.

The genes are TRBV7-2 and TRBJ1-5, with D perhaps matching TRBD1 (6 bases). The V end lost 1 base, the J end lost 1 base, and 20 bases lay between the germline ends. The V gene's germline CDR1 is SGHTA and CDR2 FQGNSA. This CDR3 is built from 19 residues. The CDR3 sequence is CASSLEGEWVRGSNQPQHF. The CDR3 DNA reads as TGTGCCAGCAGCTTAGAAGGAGAATGGGTCAGGGGAAGCAATCAGCCCCAGCATTTT.

The J gene is TRBJ1-1, the V gene TRBV18, with D perhaps TRBD1 (6 bases). Per germline, CDR1 KGHSH and CDR2 LQKENI. Trimming pared 4 bases from V and 2 bases from J, leaving 14 bases between. The CDR3 spans 15 residues. The CDR3 protein is CASSLSGTQNTEAFF. Here the CDR3 DNA reads TGTGCCAGCTCACTGTCTGGGACACAAAACACTGAAGCTTTCTTT.

The rearrangement uses TRBV18 and TRBJ1-2; TRBD1 agrees at 7 bases. Trimming removed 3 bases from V and 8 bases from J; junction bases left unmatched: 6. The germline V gene has CDR1 KGHSH and CDR2 LQKENI. CDR3 size: 13 residues. CDR3 sequence (DNA): TGTGCCAGCTCACCCGACAGGGTAGGGGGCTACACCTTC. Amino acid sequence: CASSPDRVGGYTF.

V is TRBV2 and J is TRBJ2-3; 7 bases agree with TRBD2. The CDR3 totals 14 residues. The V segment lost 8 bases and the J segment 10 bases; nucleotides outside the gene matches: 15. Germline CDR1 SNHLY, CDR2 FYNNEI. CDR3 DNA sequence: TGTGCCAGCGACCTGGTCGGGAGGAGGTCCCCGCAGTATTTT. Translation gives CASDLVGRRSPQYF. Full variable domain (outside the CDR3, taken from reference TRBV2 and TRBJ2-3): EPEVTQTPSHQVTQMGQEVILRCVPISNHLYFYWYRQILGQKVEFLVSFYNNEISEKSEIFDDQFSVERPDGSNFTLKIRSTKLEDSAMYFCASDLVGRRSPQYFGPGTRLTVL.

The J gene is TRBJ1-5, the V gene TRBV6-5, with 11 bases identical to TRBD1. There are 14 residues in the CDR3. The V gene end was trimmed by 8 bases and the J gene end by 6 bases; junction bases not matched to a gene: 6. Germline V gene lookup returns CDR1 MNHEY and CDR2 SVGAGI. The CDR3 reads CASFRDRGSQPQHF. DNA of the CDR3: TGTGCCAGCTTCCGGGACAGGGGGAGTCAGCCCCAGCATTTT.

CDR3 nucleotide sequence: TGTGCCAGCAGTTACTCACTGTATGGGGAGCTGTTTTTT. Amino acid sequence: CASSYSLYGELFF. This chain links TRBV6-5 with TRBJ2-2; D is unresolved. The CDR3 runs 13 residues. With 0 bases removed from V and 8 bases from J, the gap between germline ends came to 7 bases. From germline, CDR1 is MNHEY and CDR2 SVGAGI.

The rearrangement joins TRBV15 to TRBJ1-4; the D gene is possibly TRBD1 (5 bases). Germline V gene sequence: CDR1 LNHNV, CDR2 YYDKDF (reference sequence). The CDR3 covers 16 residues. Trimming stripped 9 bases from V and 2 bases from J, with 19 bases between. The CDR3 DNA follows: TGTGCCACTTCGACTCATAAGGGGCAGACTAATGAAAAACTGTTTTTT. Translated, it gives CATSTHKGQTNEKLFF.

J is TRBJ2-1 and V is TRBV7-9; D possibly corresponds to TRBD2 (6 bases). Germline V gives CDR1 SEHNR, CDR2 FQNEAQ (reference sequence). V lost 6 bases and J 5 bases, leaving 17 bases between the germline ends. The CDR3 runs 15 residues. The CDR3 loop reads CASSFGGGGNNEQFF. The CDR3 DNA reads TGTGCCAGCAGTTTCGGCGGTGGAGGGAACAATGAGCAGTTCTTC.

V and J are TRBV28 and TRBJ1-2; 7 bases line up with TRBD1. The trim removed 2 bases at V and 11 bases at J, leaving 8 bases unmatched. The germline gives CDR1 MDHEN, CDR2 SYDVKM. The CDR3 consists of 13 residues. The DNA for the CDR3 is TGTGCCAGCAGTTTAGGGCCCGGGACAGCGTACACCTTC. This translates into CASSLGPGTAYTF.

The V call is TRBV12-5, the J call TRBJ1-2; D might be TRBD1 (6 bases). With 2 bases removed from V and 7 bases from J, the gap between germline ends came to 14 bases. CDR1 and CDR2 (germline): LGHNT, FRNRAP. The CDR3 contains 14 residues. The CDR3, as DNA: TGTGCTAGTGGTTTGAGTTACCGGGGGGCTGGCTACACCTTC. Protein product: CASGLSYRGAGYTF. Filled out from reference TRBV12-5 and TRBJ1-2, the complete variable domain reads DARVTQTPRHKVTEMGQEVTMRCQPILGHNTVFWYRQTMMQGLELLAYFRNRAPLDDSGMPKDRFSAEMPDATLATLKIQPSEPRDSAVYFCASGLSYRGAGYTFGSGTRLTVV.

The chain recombines TRBV7-3 with TRBJ2-3, with 7 bases matching TRBD1. Germline values: CDR1 SGHTA, CDR2 FQGTGA. V dropped 2 bases and J dropped 5; count of bases not matched to a gene: 7. This CDR3 contains 15 residues. The CDR3 sequence: CASSLSRTGKDTQYF. The CDR3 nucleotides are TGTGCCAGCAGCTTATCCCGGACAGGCAAAGATACGCAGTATTTT. The full variable domain, rest sourced from reference TRBV7-3 and TRBJ2-3, is GAGVSQTPSNKVTEKGKYVELRCDPISGHTALYWYRQSLGQGPEFLIYFQGTGAADDSGLPNDRFFAVRPEGSVSTLKIQRTERGDSAVYLCASSLSRTGKDTQYFGPGTRLTVL.

The V gene is TRBV5-4, the J gene TRBJ2-3; 8 positions match TRBD2. The CDR3 loop spans 15 amino acids. CDR1 is SGHNT and CDR2 is YYREEE in the germline V gene (reference sequence). V gave up 2 bases and J gave up 2 bases; unmatched junction bases: 4. The CDR3 spells CASSFRGGLTDTQYF. DNA for the CDR3: TGTGCCAGCAGCTTTCGGGGGGGGCTCACAGATACGCAGTATTTT.

J is TRBJ2-3 and V is TRBV5-1, with D possibly being TRBD1 (6 bases). V lost 1 base and J 1 base, leaving 10 bases between the germline ends. Germline V gene sequence: CDR1 SGHRS, CDR2 YFSETQ. The CDR3 contains 15 residues. The CDR3 region is CASSLSGDRTDTQYF. DNA of the CDR3: TGCGCCAGCAGCTTGTCAGGGGACCGCACAGATACGCAGTATTTT.

The V call is TRBV18, the J call TRBJ1-3; the D is unclear. Germline CDR1 reads KGHSH; CDR2 reads LQKENI. This CDR3 region has 13 residues. V was cut by 3 bases and J by 8 bases, with 11 bases left in between. The CDR3 region is CASSPAVRDTIYF. As DNA, the CDR3 is TGTGCCAGCTCACCCGCGGTACGGGACACCATATATTTT.

The V and J genes are TRBV28 and TRBJ1-4; 7 positions agree with TRBD1. Trimming took 7 bases from V and 8 from J; bases not matched to a gene: 4. Germline CDR1 reads MDHEN; CDR2 reads SYDVKM. This CDR3 is 12 amino acids long. The CDR3 is CASTRGGEKLFF. CDR3 sequence (DNA): TGTGCCAGCACCCGAGGGGGCGAAAAACTGTTTTTT.

This clone was observed a handful of times. The V call is TRBV5-4, the J call TRBJ2-1; tentatively, D is TRBD1 (5 bases). Germline V gene sequence: CDR1 SGHNT, CDR2 YYREEE (reference sequence). The CDR3 covers 14 residues. Trimming stripped 4 bases from V and 6 bases from J, with 14 bases between. CDR3 DNA sequence: TGTGCCAGCAGCCGATCTGGGGCCCTCAATGAGCAGTTCTTC. Its translation is CASSRSGALNEQFF.

The sample holds one count of this clone. This chain uses TRBV30 with TRBJ2-3, with a tentative D call TRBD2 (5 bases). This CDR3 spans 15 amino acids. CDR1 and CDR2 (germline): GTSNPN, SVGIG (reference sequence). V lost 2 bases, J lost 1 base, and 13 bases lay in between. The CDR3 nucleotides are TGTGCCTGGAGTCCACCCGGGGTAGGCACAGATACGCAGTATTTT. Protein product: CAWSPPGVGTDTQYF.

This chain uses TRBV10-2 with TRBJ1-1; D is perhaps TRBD1 (6 bases). Looked up from germline, CDR1 is WSHSY and CDR2 is SAAADI. The CDR3 is made up of 13 amino acids. V lost 5 bases and J 7 bases, leaving 14 bases between the germline ends. Here the CDR3 reads CASSNNRELEAFF. The CDR3 DNA reads as TGCGCCAGCAGTAACAACAGGGAGCTTGAAGCTTTCTTT.

V and J are TRBV13 and TRBJ1-3; unclear D gene. The CDR3 loop spans 15 amino acids. Trimming removed 0 bases at V and 0 bases at J, with 6 bases between. Germline CDR1 PRHDT, CDR2 FYEKMQ (reference sequence). The chain's CDR3 is CASSLGQYSGNTIYF. The CDR3 region has the DNA TGTGCCAGCAGCTTAGGGCAGTACTCTGGAAACACCATATATTTT.

This rearrangement joins TRBV21-1 to TRBJ1-1. TRBV21-1 is deemed a pseudogene. The CDR3 is made up of 18 amino acids. The DNA for the CDR3 is TGTGCCAGCAGCAAAGGGCCGACGGAGCCCGTATCGAACACTGAAGCTTTCTTT. Its translation: CASSKGPTEPVSNTEAFF.

The rearrangement links TRBV5-8 to TRBJ1-2; possibly TRBD1 for D (6 bases). The V and J ends lost 3 bases and 7 bases respectively, with 16 bases between them. The length of the CDR3 is 14 residues. Germline V gene data show CDR1 as SGHTS and CDR2 as YDEGEE. CDR3 amino acids: CASSSFRGNGGYTF. DNA of the CDR3: TGTGCCAGCAGCTCATTCAGGGGCAATGGTGGCTACACCTTC.

The chain couples TRBV19 to TRBJ2-1, with 10 bases aligning to TRBD2. The CDR3 is made up of 14 amino acids. Losses at the gene ends were 7 bases for V and 10 bases for J; bases not matched to a gene: 10. Germline V gene lookup returns CDR1 LNHDA and CDR2 SQIVND (reference sequence). CDR3 bases: TGTGCCAGTAAGAAGCGGGGGGGCCTAGAGGAGCAGTTCTTC. Protein product: CASKKRGGLEEQFF.

This clone was observed a single time. This chain connects TRBV7-2 to TRBJ2-2; D possibly corresponds to TRBD1 (6 bases). Germline values: CDR1 SGHTA, CDR2 FQGNSA. The length of the CDR3 is 17 residues. The V and J ends lost 5 bases and 1 base respectively, with 17 bases between them. This CDR3 reads CASSHRKRGRNTGELFF. The CDR3 nucleotides read TGTGCCAGCAGCCATCGAAAGAGGGGGAGGAACACCGGGGAGCTGTTTTTT.